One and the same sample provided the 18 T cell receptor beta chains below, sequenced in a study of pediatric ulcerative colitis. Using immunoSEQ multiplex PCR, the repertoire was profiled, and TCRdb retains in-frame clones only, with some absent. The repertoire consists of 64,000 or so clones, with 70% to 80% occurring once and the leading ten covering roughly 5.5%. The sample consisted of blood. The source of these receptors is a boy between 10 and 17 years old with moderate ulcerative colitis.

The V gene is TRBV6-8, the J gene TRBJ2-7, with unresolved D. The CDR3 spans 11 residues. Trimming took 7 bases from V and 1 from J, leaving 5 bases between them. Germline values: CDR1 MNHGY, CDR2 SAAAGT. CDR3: CASNISYEQYF. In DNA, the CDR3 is TGTGCCAGCAATATTTCCTACGAGCAGTACTTC.

The CDR3 nucleotides read TGTGCCAGCAGCGTAGGTGTGGGCGGAGGGGGCTACAATGAGCAGTTCTTC. Protein: CASSVGVGGGGYNEQFF. The chain couples TRBV9 to TRBJ2-1, with D possibly called TRBD1 or TRBD2 (6 bases each). V was cut by 0 bases and J by 3 bases, with 16 bases left in between. Germline CDR1 reads SGDLS; CDR2 reads YYNGEE. The CDR3 loop spans 17 amino acids.

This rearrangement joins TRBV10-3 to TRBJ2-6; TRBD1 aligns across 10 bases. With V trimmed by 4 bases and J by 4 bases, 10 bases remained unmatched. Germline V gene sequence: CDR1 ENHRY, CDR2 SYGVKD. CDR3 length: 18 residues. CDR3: CAISGDRGIGLGANVLTF. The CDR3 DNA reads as TGTGCCATCAGTGGGGACAGGGGAATTGGGTTGGGGGCCAACGTCCTGACTTTC.

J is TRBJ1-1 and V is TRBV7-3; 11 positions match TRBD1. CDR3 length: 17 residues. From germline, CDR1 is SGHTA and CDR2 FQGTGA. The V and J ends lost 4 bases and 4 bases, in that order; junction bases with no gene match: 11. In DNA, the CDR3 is TGTGCCAGCAGCTCCCGGGGACAGGGGGGGTCTGGCACTGAAGCTTTCTTT. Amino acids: CASSSRGQGGSGTEAFF.

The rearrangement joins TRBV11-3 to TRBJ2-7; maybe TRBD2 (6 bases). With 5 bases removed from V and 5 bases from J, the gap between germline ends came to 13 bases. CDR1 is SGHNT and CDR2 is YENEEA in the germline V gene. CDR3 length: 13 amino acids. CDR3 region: CASSTRGGHEQYF. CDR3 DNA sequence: TGTGCCAGCAGCACACGGGGAGGCCACGAGCAGTACTTC.

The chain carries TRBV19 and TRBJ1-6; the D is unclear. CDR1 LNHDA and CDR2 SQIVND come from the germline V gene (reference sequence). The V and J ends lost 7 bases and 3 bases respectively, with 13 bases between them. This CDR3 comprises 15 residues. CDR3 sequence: CASNDEDVYNSPLHF. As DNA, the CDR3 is TGTGCCAGTAACGACGAAGACGTCTATAATTCACCCCTCCACTTT. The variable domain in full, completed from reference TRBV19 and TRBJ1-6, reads DGGITQSPKYLFRKEGQNVTLSCEQNLNHDAMYWYRQDPGQGLRLIYYSQIVNDFQKGDIAEGYSVSREKKESFPLTVTSAQKNPTAFYLCASNDEDVYNSPLHFGNGTRLTVT.

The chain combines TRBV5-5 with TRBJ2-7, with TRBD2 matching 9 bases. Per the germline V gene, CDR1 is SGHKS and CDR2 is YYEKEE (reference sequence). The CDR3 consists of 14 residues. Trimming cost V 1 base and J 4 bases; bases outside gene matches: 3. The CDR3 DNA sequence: TGTGCCAGCAGCTTGTTTGCGGGAGGGTACGAGCAGTACTTC. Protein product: CASSLFAGGYEQYF.

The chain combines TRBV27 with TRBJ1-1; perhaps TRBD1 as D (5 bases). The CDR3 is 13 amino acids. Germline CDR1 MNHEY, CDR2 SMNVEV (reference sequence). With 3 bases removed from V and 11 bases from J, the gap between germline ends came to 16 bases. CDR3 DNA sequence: TGTGCCAGCAGTTTCCAGAGGGGCCTGAGGGCTTTCTTT. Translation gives CASSFQRGLRAFF.

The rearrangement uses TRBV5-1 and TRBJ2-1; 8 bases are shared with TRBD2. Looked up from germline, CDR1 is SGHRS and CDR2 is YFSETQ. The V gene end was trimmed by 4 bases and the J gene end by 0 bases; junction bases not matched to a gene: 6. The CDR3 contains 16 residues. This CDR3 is CASSVTSGSSYNEQFF. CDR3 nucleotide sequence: TGCGCCAGCAGCGTAACTAGCGGTAGCTCCTACAATGAGCAGTTCTTC.

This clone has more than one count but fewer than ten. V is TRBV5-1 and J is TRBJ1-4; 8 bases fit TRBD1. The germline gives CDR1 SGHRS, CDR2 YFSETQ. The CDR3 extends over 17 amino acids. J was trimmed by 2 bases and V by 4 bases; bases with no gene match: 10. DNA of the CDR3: TGCGCCAGCAGCCTGAATTCTTACAGGGGGACTAATGAAAAACTGTTTTTT. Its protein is CASSLNSYRGTNEKLFF.

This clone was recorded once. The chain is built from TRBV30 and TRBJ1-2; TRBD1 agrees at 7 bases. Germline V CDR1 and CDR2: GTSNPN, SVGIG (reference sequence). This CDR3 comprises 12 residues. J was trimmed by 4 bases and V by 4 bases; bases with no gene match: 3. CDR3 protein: CAWKTGVYGYTF. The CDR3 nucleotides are TGTGCCTGGAAAACAGGGGTCTATGGCTACACCTTC.

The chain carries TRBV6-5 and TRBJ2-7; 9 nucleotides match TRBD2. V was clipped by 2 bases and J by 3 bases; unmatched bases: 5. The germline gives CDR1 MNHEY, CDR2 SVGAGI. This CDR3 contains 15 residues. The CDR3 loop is CASSYAAGGYYEQYF. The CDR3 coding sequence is TGTGCCAGCAGTTACGCCGCGGGAGGGTACTACGAGCAGTACTTC.

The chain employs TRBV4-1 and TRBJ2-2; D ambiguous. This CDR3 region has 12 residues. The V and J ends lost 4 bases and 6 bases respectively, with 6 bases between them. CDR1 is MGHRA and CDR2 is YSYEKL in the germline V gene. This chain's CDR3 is CASSPRPGELFF. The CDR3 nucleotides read TGCGCCAGCAGCCCTCGCCCCGGGGAGCTGTTTTTT.

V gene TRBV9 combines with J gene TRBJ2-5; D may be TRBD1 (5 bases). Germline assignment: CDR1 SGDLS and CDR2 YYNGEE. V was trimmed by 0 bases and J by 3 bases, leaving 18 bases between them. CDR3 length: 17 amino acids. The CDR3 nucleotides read TGTGCCAGCAGCGTAGGAGTCTCCAGGGTAGAAAAAGAGACCCAGTACTTC. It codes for CASSVGVSRVEKETQYF.

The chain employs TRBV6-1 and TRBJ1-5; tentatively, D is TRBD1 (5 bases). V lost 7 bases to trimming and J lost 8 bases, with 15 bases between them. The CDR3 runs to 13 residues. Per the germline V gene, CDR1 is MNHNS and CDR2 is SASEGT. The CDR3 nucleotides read TGTGCCAGCAACGTGGGGGTCCGGGAGCCCCAGCATTTT. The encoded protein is CASNVGVREPQHF.

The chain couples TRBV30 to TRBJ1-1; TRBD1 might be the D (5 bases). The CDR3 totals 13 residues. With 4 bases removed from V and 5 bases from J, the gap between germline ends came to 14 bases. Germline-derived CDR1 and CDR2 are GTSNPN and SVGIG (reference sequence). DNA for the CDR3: TGTGCCTGGACCTGGGGGGTTGGGACTGAAGCTTTCTTT. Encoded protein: CAWTWGVGTEAFF. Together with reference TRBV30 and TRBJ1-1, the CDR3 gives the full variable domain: SQTIHQWPATLVQPVGSPLSLECTVEGTSNPNLYWYRQAAGRGLQLLFYSVGIGQISSEVPQNLSASRPQDRQFILSSKKLLLSDSGFYLCAWTWGVGTEAFFGQGTRLTVV.

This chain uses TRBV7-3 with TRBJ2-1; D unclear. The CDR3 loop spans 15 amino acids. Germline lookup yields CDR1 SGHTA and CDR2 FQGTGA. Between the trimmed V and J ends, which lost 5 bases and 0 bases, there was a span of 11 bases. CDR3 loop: CASSPEISSYNEQFF. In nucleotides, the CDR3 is TGTGCCAGCAGCCCTGAGATAAGCTCCTACAATGAGCAGTTCTTC.

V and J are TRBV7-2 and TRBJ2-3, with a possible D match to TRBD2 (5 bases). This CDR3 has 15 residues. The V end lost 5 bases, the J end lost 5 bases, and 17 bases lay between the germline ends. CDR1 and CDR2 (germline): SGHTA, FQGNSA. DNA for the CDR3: TGTGCCAGCAGCGTACCCACCCCTGGAGGAGATACGCAGTATTTT. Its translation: CASSVPTPGGDTQYF. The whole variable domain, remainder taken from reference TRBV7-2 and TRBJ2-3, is GAGVSQSPSNKVTEKGKDVELRCDPISGHTALYWYRQSLGQGLEFLIYFQGNSAPDKSGLPSDRFSAERTGGSVSTLTIQRTQQEDSAVYLCASSVPTPGGDTQYFGPGTRLTVL.